A selection of T cell receptor beta chains follows, all from one sample in a study of blood T cell repertoires in COVID-19. Only in-frame clones appear in the TCRdb table, and some are missing; sequencing was by immunoSEQ multiplex PCR. Of 150,000 to 200,000 clones in the sample, about four fifths were seen once. The sequenced sample consisted of peripheral blood. These receptors were taken from a man between 60 and 75 years old with active or convalescent COVID-19. Each CDR3 is given with its conserved first and last residue. Each record gives: J gene, V gene, CDR3 protein.

>TRBJ2-5|TRBV5-4
CASSSIGDRQETQYF
>TRBJ1-5|TRBV9
CASSENPGGNQPQHF
>TRBJ1-3|TRBV7-9
CASSVVSRETGNTIYF
>TRBJ2-2|TRBV2
CASRQMAGELFF
>TRBJ1-1|TRBV12-3/TRBV12-4
CASRIRGVEAFF
>TRBJ2-3|TRBV6-6
CASSNRGIGTDTQYF
>TRBJ2-6|TRBV11-3
CASSLGDSGANVLTF
>TRBJ1-1|TRBV6-5
CASSLGVKNTEAFF
>TRBJ2-1|TRBV6-1
CASSELAGADNEQFF
>TRBJ1-1|TRBV28
CASSAPGQGGAEAFF
>TRBJ2-5|TRBV19
CASGSVQGSETQYF
>TRBJ2-2|TRBV5-4
CASSSDDRGPNTGELFF
>TRBJ2-1|TRBV24-1
CATSDWDRGYNEQFF
>TRBJ2-7|TRBV19
CASSVLGFEQYF
>TRBJ1-2|TRBV5-5
CASSLGGPTNYGYTF
>TRBJ1-5|TRBV10-3
CAISEYSGQINQPQHF
>TRBJ2-2|TRBV6-5
CATDRGQGTGELFF
>TRBJ1-3|TRBV7-9
CASSLEGAYGNTIYF
>TRBJ1-3|TRBV10-3
CAITTETGNTIYF
>TRBJ2-3|TRBV7-2
CASSTRVDTQYF
>TRBJ2-7|TRBV6-6
CASSGGGHEQYF
>TRBJ2-1|TRBV27
CASSSMTAYNEQFF
>TRBJ2-1|TRBV2
CASTPRTGYNEQFF
>TRBJ1-1|TRBV6-6
CASCPGGTEAFF
>TRBJ2-5|TRBV2
CATTANDRGETQYF
>TRBJ1-1|TRBV27
CASSFRGTDTEAFF
>TRBJ2-3|TRBV2
CASSAWASTDTQYF
>TRBJ1-5|TRBV18
CASSLGTGGNQPQHF
>TRBJ2-4|TRBV27
CASSFGRTKNIQYF
>TRBJ2-7|TRBV18
CASTHSTSYEQYF
>TRBJ1-6|TRBV28
CASSYSDREGHF
>TRBJ2-1|TRBV19
CASNAPPGGQFF
>TRBJ2-7|TRBV2
CASKGQLWDYEQYF
>TRBJ2-7|TRBV4-1
CASSDYRGSYEQYF
>TRBJ2-5|TRBV11-2
CASSRATRNQETQYF
>TRBJ2-5|TRBV11-2
CASSLTGVGETQYF
>TRBJ2-5|TRBV3-1/TRBV3-2
CASSQITGLETQYF
>TRBJ2-7|TRBV6-1
CASRFDSEQYF
>TRBJ1-3|TRBV9
CASSVVGQGAGNTIYF
>TRBJ1-5|TRBV6-4
CASSDSGTVNQPQHF
>TRBJ2-3|TRBV5-4
CASSPPGLAGSDTQYF
>TRBJ1-5|TRBV7-2
CASSLAGGYQPQHF
>TRBJ2-5|TRBV3-1/TRBV3-2
CASSQGFSLRETQYF
>TRBJ2-7|TRBV10-3
CAISVLAGASAGEQYF
>TRBJ1-6|TRBV9
CASSSLEVATPLHF
>TRBJ2-5|TRBV2
CASRRASGAQETQYF
>TRBJ1-1|TRBV24-1
CATSRESGGEAFF
>TRBJ1-2|TRBV27
CASSLRDPGQGANYGYTF
>TRBJ2-1|TRBV5-1
CASSHRRLAGGNEQFF
>TRBJ2-3|TRBV6-6
CASSASGGDTQYF
>TRBJ1-2|TRBV19
CASSITGPANYGYTF
>TRBJ2-1|TRBV2
CASSEDPNYNEQFF